Shown below are 19 T cell receptor beta chains from a single sample sequenced in a study of T cells after yellow fever vaccination. TCRdb processed the 5' RACE reads anew with MiXCR; each CDR3 protein has one entry. The profile shows 140,000 to 150,000 distinct CDR3 sequences, less than 8.5% of them singletons. Sequencing used CD4+ T cells sorted from PBMCs, obtained 10 days after the yellow fever booster vaccination. Receptor source: a man aged 25-45 years who received the YFV17D yellow fever vaccine.

This chain joins TRBV20-1 and TRBJ2-7; 9 bases line up with TRBD2. The CDR3 is 14 amino acids. V gave up 6 bases and J gave up 2 bases; unmatched junction bases: 8. CDR1 is DFQATT and CDR2 is SNEGSKA in the germline V gene (reference sequence). DNA of the CDR3: TGCAGTGCCCTACGGGCGGGAGGGCCCTACGAGCAGTACTTC. Protein product: CSALRAGGPYEQYF.

In its sample, this clonotype was seen a few times. The chain links TRBV7-9 to TRBJ2-2, with D tentatively TRBD2 (6 bases). V lost 1 base, J lost 6 bases, and 12 bases lay in between. The CDR3 totals 15 residues. CDR1 is SEHNR and CDR2 is FQNEAQ in the germline V gene (reference sequence). CDR3 sequence (DNA): TGTGCCAGCAGCTTAGAAGGAGGGACGGCCGGGGAGCTGTTTTTT. Residues: CASSLEGGTAGELFF.

This clonotype was observed many times. The chain recombines TRBV20-1 with TRBJ1-2, with TRBD1 as a possible D gene (5 bases). Germline values: CDR1 DFQATT, CDR2 SNEGSKA (reference sequence). Trimming took off 6 bases at V and 8 bases at J, with 13 bases between the two ends. The length of the CDR3 is 11 residues. CDR3 nucleotide sequence: TGCAGTGCCAGCACTGGGGACGGCTACACCTTC. This gives the protein CSASTGDGYTF.

This clonotype was counted ten times or more. The CDR3 DNA reads as TGTGCCACCAGTGATTCGGGAAAGAGGGGAGAAGACGAGCAGTACTTC. Translated: CATSDSGKRGEDEQYF. This sequence joins TRBV24-1 and TRBJ2-7; tentatively, D is TRBD1 or TRBD2 (5 bases each). V shed 2 bases and J shed 5 bases, with 18 bases lying between them. This CDR3 has 16 amino acids. Germline V gene sequence: CDR1 KGHDR, CDR2 SFDVKD.

This clonotype was counted only a few times. This chain joins TRBV7-2 and TRBJ2-7, with 9 positions matching TRBD2. The V and J ends lost 1 base and 4 bases, in that order; junction bases with no gene match: 2. CDR3 length: 14 amino acids. Germline lookup yields CDR1 SGHTA and CDR2 FQGNSA. This CDR3 reads CASSLDSGSYEQYF. CDR3 in DNA: TGTGCCAGCAGCTTAGATAGCGGGAGTTACGAGCAGTACTTC.

This clonotype was counted only a few times. One junction end does not reproduce the germline sequence, and a read error may be involved. The rearrangement uses TRBV20-1 and TRBJ2-7; TRBD2 matches 12 bases. Germline V gene lookup returns CDR1 DFQATT and CDR2 SNEGSKA (reference sequence). This CDR3 contains 17 residues. In DNA form, the CDR3 reads TGCTGTGCTAGTTTCCTAGCGGGAGGGCCAGTCACCTACGAGCAGTACTTC. Translating gives CCASFLAGGPVTYEQYF.

The sample holds a few counts of this clonotype. The chain couples TRBV29-1 to TRBJ2-2; tentative D call: TRBD2 (6 bases). This CDR3 contains 14 residues. Germline CDR1 is SQVTM and CDR2 is ANQGSEA. V lost 3 bases to trimming and J lost 4 bases, with 12 bases between them. The CDR3 bases are TGCAGCGTTGACGCGGGGTCGGGCACCGGGGAGCTGTTTTTT. It translates to CSVDAGSGTGELFF.

This rearrangement joins TRBV13 to TRBJ2-1; D gene unclear. The CDR3 covers 11 residues. V was cut by 3 bases and J by 10 bases, with 7 bases left in between. Per germline, CDR1 PRHDT and CDR2 FYEKMQ (reference sequence). CDR3 nucleotides: TGTGCCAGCAGCTTGGTGACAGAGCAGTTCTTC. It is translated as CASSLVTEQFF.

Only a few counts were recorded for this clonotype. The genes are TRBV4-3 and TRBJ1-5, with no clear D. The germline V and J ends were trimmed by 1 base and 1 base, with 5 bases remaining between them. There are 14 residues in the CDR3. Germline V gene data show CDR1 as LGHNA and CDR2 as YSLEER. DNA for the CDR3: TGCGCCAGCAGCCAAGTACAGAGCAATCAGCCCCAGCATTTT. This codes for CASSQVQSNQPQHF.

To note about this clonotype: This may arise from a read error, as a much more abundant clone is one base away. The chain recombines TRBV5-1 with TRBJ2-5; D remains ambiguous. In germline, CDR1 is SGHRS, CDR2 YFSETQ. Trimming pared 6 bases from V and 0 bases from J, leaving 9 bases between. The CDR3 totals 13 residues. CDR3 DNA: TGCGCCAGCAATAAGAGTGACCAAGAGACCCAGTACTTC. It yields the protein CASNKSDQETQYF. Variable domain in full (rest from reference TRBV5-1 and TRBJ2-5): KAGVTQTPRYLIKTRGQQVTLSCSPISGHRSVSWYQQTPGQGLQFLFEYFSETQRNKGNFPGRFSGRQFSNSRSEMNVSTLELGDSALYLCASNKSDQETQYFGPGTRLLVL.

The sample holds many counts of this clonotype. This chain uses TRBV3-1 with TRBJ2-7; tentative D call: TRBD1 (5 bases). Deletions cut 6 bases from V and 0 bases from J, with 9 bases between. In germline, CDR1 is LGHDT, CDR2 YNNKEL (reference sequence). This CDR3 comprises 13 residues. CDR3 protein: CASSRQSSYEQYF. CDR3 sequence (DNA): TGTGCCAGCAGTCGACAGAGCTCCTACGAGCAGTACTTC.

Ten or more counts support this clonotype. The V gene is TRBV27, the J gene TRBJ2-7, with D possibly being TRBD1 (5 bases). V dropped 3 bases and J dropped 5 bases, with 20 bases sitting between them. The CDR3 contains 16 residues. Germline-derived CDR1 and CDR2 are MNHEY and SMNVEV (reference sequence). The CDR3 loop reads CASSFYHRISYNEQYF. Written as DNA, the CDR3 is TGTGCCAGCAGTTTTTACCACAGGATATCCTACAACGAGCAGTACTTC.

This clonotype was observed at least ten times. The CDR3 DNA reads TGCAGCGCCAGGGACGGGGGTATTGCCGACAAAAAAAGGGCCGGGGAGCTGTTTTTT. Amino acid sequence: CSARDGGIADKKRAGELFF. V is TRBV29-1 and J is TRBJ2-2, with D possibly TRBD2 on 6 matching bases. Trimming stripped 7 bases from V and 6 bases from J, with 33 bases between. Germline values: CDR1 SQVTM, CDR2 ANQGSEA. This CDR3 has 19 residues.

At least ten counts were recorded for this clonotype. The chain employs TRBV14 and TRBJ2-7; no reliable D call. The CDR3 has 12 residues. Per germline, CDR1 SGHDN and CDR2 FVKESK. The ends were cut back, 1 base at V and 2 bases at J, with 3 bases in the middle. CDR3 in DNA: TGTGCCAGCAGCCAAGGGCCCTACGAGCAGTACTTC. Translated: CASSQGPYEQYF.

In this sample, this clonotype turned up a few times. The chain links TRBV19 to TRBJ1-4; 9 nucleotides line up with TRBD1. Trimming removed 5 bases from V and 6 bases from J; junction bases left unmatched: 7. Germline V gives CDR1 LNHDA, CDR2 SQIVND (reference sequence). CDR3 length: 15 residues. In DNA form, the CDR3 reads TGTGCCAGTAGTCGGACACAGGGGGCGCATGAAAAACTGTTTTTT. It encodes CASSRTQGAHEKLFF.

This clonotype was seen ten or more times. This chain joins TRBV19 and TRBJ2-1, with TRBD2 identical over 7 bases. Germline lookup yields CDR1 LNHDA and CDR2 SQIVND (reference sequence). This CDR3 spans 16 amino acids. Losses at the gene ends were 7 bases for V and 3 bases for J; bases not matched to a gene: 12. The CDR3 sequence is CASTGRTGGFYNEQFF. CDR3 coding DNA: TGTGCCAGTACCGGTCGGACGGGAGGATTCTACAATGAGCAGTTCTTC.

Remarks on this clonotype: This may come from a read error, since a much larger clone is one base off. The V and J genes are TRBV28 and TRBJ2-5; 7 nucleotides align to TRBD2. This CDR3 has 15 residues. Germline CDR1 reads MDHEN; CDR2 reads SYDVKM. The CDR3 coding sequence is TGTCCCAGCTCAAGCGCGGGAGCAGGAGTAGAGACCCAGTACTTC. Encoded protein: CPSSSAGAGVETQYF. Drawing the rest from reference TRBV28 and TRBJ2-5, the complete variable domain is DVKVTQSSRYLVKRTGEKVFLECVQDMDHENMFWYRQDPGLGLRLIYFSYDVKMKEKGDIPEGYSVSREKKERFSLILESASTNQTSMYLCPSSSAGAGVETQYFGPGTRLLVL.

The chain couples TRBV7-2 to TRBJ1-5; 7 bases map to TRBD1. The ends lost 3 bases at V and 5 bases at J; junction bases unmatched: 1. CDR1 SGHTA and CDR2 FQGNSA come from the germline V gene. The CDR3 extends over 13 amino acids. CDR3 sequence reads: CASSLTGYQPQHF. The DNA of the CDR3 is TGTGCCAGCAGCTTGACAGGGTATCAGCCCCAGCATTTT.

This clonotype showed up many times. The J gene is TRBJ2-2, the V gene TRBV11-2; the match to TRBD2 covers 11 bases. The CDR3 extends over 20 amino acids. Losses at the gene ends were 3 bases for V and 1 base for J; bases not matched to a gene: 13. Germline V lookup: CDR1 SGHAT, CDR2 FQNNGV. For the CDR3, the DNA is TGTGCCAGCAGCTTCCACTTGGCCGGGACTAGCGGATTGAACACCGGGGAGCTGTTTTTT. Translated, it gives CASSFHLAGTSGLNTGELFF.